This T cell receptor (beta chain) was documented in a study of technical replicates of blood from a few donors. Data came from immunoSEQ multiplex PCR; TCRdb stores just in-frame clones and leaves some out. This sample has around 89,000 clones, with about 94% found just once. Per the germline V gene, CDR1 is LNHDA and CDR2 is SQIVND (reference sequence). The CDR3 consists of 15 residues. The V and J ends lost 3 bases and 1 base, in that order; junction bases with no gene match: 5. The rearrangement links TRBV19 to TRBJ2-5, with 7 bases identical to TRBD1. Material: T cells isolated from PBMCs. The source is a human donor in good health. In DNA form, the CDR3 reads TGTGCCAGTAGTATTGGGACAGTAGTCCAAGAGACCCAGTACTTC. Translating gives CASSIGTVVQETQYF.